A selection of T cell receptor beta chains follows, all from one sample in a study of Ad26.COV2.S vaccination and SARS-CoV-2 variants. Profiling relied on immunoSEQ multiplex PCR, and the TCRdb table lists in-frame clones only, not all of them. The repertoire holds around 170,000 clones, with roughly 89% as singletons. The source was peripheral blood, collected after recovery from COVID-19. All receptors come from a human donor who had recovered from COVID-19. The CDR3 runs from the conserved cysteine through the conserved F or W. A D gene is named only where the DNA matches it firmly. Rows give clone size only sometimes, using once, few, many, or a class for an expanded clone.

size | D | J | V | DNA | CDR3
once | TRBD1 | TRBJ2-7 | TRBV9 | TGTGCCAGCAGCCCCGGACAGGGGGCTTACTACGAGCAGTACTTC | CASSPGQGAYYEQYF
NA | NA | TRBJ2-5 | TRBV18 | TGTGCCAGCTCCCTCCAAGAGACCCAGTACTTC | CASSLQETQYF
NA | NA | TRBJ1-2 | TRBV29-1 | TGCAGCGTGGAGGGGTTGGAAGGCTACACCTTC | CSVEGLEGYTF
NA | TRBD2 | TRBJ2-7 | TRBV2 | TGTGCCAGCAGTGCGACTAGCGGGGATTACTACGAGCAGTACTTC | CASSATSGDYYEQYF
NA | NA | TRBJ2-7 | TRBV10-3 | TGTGCCCCGCGGAGGGTGGCTTCTCACTTC | CAPRRVASHF
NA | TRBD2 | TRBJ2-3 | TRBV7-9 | TGTGCCAGCAGCTTTATGCGGGAGCCCACAGATACGCAGTATTTT | CASSFMREPTDTQYF
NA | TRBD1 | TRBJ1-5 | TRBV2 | TGTGCCAGCGGGGGACAGGCAAGCAATCAGCCCCAGCATTTT | CASGGQASNQPQHF
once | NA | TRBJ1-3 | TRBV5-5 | TGTGCCAGCAGCGTCACGGGTAGAAACACCATATATTTT | CASSVTGRNTIYF
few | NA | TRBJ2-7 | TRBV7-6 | TGTGCCAGCAGCACACCCTTCGGCGAGCAGTACTTC | CASSTPFGEQYF
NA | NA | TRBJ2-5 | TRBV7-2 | TGTGCCAGCAGGCTGGCACAGGAGAACTTC | CASRLAQENF
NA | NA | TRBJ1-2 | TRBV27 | TGTGCCAGCAGTTTAGCAGGGGTCGGCTATGGCTACACCTTC | CASSLAGVGYGYTF
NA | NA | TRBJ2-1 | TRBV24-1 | TGTGCCACCAGTGATTTGCCCAAACCCAGTGAGCAGTTCTTC | CATSDLPKPSEQFF
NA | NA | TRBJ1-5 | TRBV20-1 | TGCAGTGCTAGTCACGGGGGTACTCAGCCCCAGCATTTT | CSASHGGTQPQHF
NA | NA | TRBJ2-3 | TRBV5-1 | TGCGCCAGCAGCTACCCCGGGGGGCTCACAGATACGCAGTATTTT | CASSYPGGLTDTQYF
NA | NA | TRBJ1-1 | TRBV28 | TGTGCCAGCAGTTTATTGGGGAGTCTGGCTTTCTTT | CASSLLGSLAFF
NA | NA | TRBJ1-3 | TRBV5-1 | TGCGCCAGCAGCGAGGACCATGGAAACACCATATATTTT | CASSEDHGNTIYF
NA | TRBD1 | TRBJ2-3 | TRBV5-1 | TGCGCCAGCAGATTTGGACAGGGGGCGGATACGCAGTATTTT | CASRFGQGADTQYF
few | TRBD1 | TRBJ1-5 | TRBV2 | TGTGCCAGCAACTCTAGGTCAGGGGGGGGCAATCAGCCCCAGCATTTT | CASNSRSGGGNQPQHF
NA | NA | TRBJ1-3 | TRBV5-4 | TGTGCCAGCAGCCGGTTTCAGGAAGGAAACACCATATATTTT | CASSRFQEGNTIYF
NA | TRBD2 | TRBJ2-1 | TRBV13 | TGTGCCAGCAGCATCGAGCGGGGGGGCGGCAATGAGCAGTTCTTC | CASSIERGGGNEQFF
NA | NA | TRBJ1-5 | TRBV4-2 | TGTGCCAGCAGCCCTAACAGGAGCAATCAGCCCCAGCATTTT | CASSPNRSNQPQHF
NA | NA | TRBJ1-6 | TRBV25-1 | TGTGCCAGCAGTTTAGCAGTAAATTCACCCCTCCACTTT | CASSLAVNSPLHF
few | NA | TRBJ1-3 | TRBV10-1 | TGCGCCAGCAGTGAGTGGAGCTCTGGAAACACCATATATTTT | CASSEWSSGNTIYF
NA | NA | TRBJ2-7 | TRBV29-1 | TGCAGCGTTGTCGTCAGAACCTACGAGCAGTACTTC | CSVVVRTYEQYF
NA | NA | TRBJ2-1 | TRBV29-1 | TGCAGCGTTGAAGACCTTGCAAGGACCGACAATGAGCAGTTCTTC | CSVEDLARTDNEQFF
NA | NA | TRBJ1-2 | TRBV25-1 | TGTGCCAGCAGTGATCAGGACAGATTCTATGGCTACACCTTC | CASSDQDRFYGYTF
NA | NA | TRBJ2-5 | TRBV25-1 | TGTGCCAGCAGTGAATTAGTGCGGCAGGCGGAGACCCAGTACTTC | CASSELVRQAETQYF
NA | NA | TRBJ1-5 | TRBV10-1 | TGCGCCAGCAGCAGGGCGGGTTATAACAATCAGCCCCAGCATTTT | CASSRAGYNNQPQHF
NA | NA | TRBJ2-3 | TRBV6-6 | TGTGCCAGCACCAGCCAGGCGGGAACAGATACGCAGTATTTT | CASTSQAGTDTQYF
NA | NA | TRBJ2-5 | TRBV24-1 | TGTGCCACCAGTCCGGCCCTGGTTGGGTCAGAGACCCAGTACTTC | CATSPALVGSETQYF
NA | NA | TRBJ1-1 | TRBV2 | TGTGCCAGCAGTGAATCAGTGAACACTGAAGCTTTCTTT | CASSESVNTEAFF
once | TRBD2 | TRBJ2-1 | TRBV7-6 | TGTGCCAGCAGCCGGACTAGCGGGGGAACTTACAATGAGCAGTTCTTC | CASSRTSGGTYNEQFF
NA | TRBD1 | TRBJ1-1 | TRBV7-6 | TGTGCCAGCAGCGGAACAGGGGAGGGGATGAACACTGAAGCTTTCTTT | CASSGTGEGMNTEAFF
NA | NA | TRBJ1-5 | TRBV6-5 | TGTGCCAGCAAAGTAATTGGGGTTAGCAATCAGCCCCAGCATTTT | CASKVIGVSNQPQHF
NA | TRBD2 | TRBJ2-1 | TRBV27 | TGTGCCAGCAGTCTTGAGCGGGGGGTAAGGAATGAGCAGTTCTTC | CASSLERGVRNEQFF
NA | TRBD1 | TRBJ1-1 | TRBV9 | TGTGCCAGCAGCGCTCCACGGGACAGGGTAGACACTGAAGCTTTCTTT | CASSAPRDRVDTEAFF
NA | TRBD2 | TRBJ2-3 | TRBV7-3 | TGTGCCAGCAGCGCGGGACTAGCGGGAGCAGATACGCAGTATTTT | CASSAGLAGADTQYF
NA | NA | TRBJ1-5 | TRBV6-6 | TGTGCCAGCACCCTAAGCCCCCTGGGGGGCGGGCAGCCCCAGCATTTT | CASTLSPLGGGQPQHF
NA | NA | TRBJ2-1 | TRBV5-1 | TGCGCCAGCAGCCAACTTGGGGACACCCTAACGAATGAGCAGTTCTTC | CASSQLGDTLTNEQFF
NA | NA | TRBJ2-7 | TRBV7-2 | TGTGCCAGCAGCCCCGGTTTATTTAGGACCTACGAGCAGTACTTC | CASSPGLFRTYEQYF
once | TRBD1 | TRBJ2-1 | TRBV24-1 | TGTGCCACCAGTGACCCTCGACAGGGCCGCCCTTACAATGAGCAGTTCTTC | CATSDPRQGRPYNEQFF
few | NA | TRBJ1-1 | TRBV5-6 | TGTGCCAGCAGCTTGATGGGTAATGAAGCTTTCTTT | CASSLMGNEAFF
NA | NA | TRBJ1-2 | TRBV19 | TGTGCCAGTAGTATAGACCCGGGATCCCCCGCGGGGGATGGCTACACCTTC | CASSIDPGSPAGDGYTF